This TCR beta chain is from a study of shared clonotypes between healthy human individuals. The sequencing of unsorted PBMC DNA took place on ten immunoSEQ deep assay plates. Produced via immunoSEQ multiplex PCR; TCRdb's table is partial and in-frame only. This table holds about 460,000 clones, roughly three quarters found once. This CDR3 spans 15 amino acids. Germline V gene sequence: CDR1 MRHNA, CDR2 SNTAGT. V trimming: 6 bases; J trimming: 5 bases; junction bases outside the gene matches: 8. The V and J genes are TRBV6-4 and TRBJ2-1; 9 positions agree with TRBD2. The source is a woman aged 40 to 50 in good health. Some clones in this sample may be carry-over from other donors' samples. Sequenced input: PBMCs. CDR3 in amino acids: CASSLTSGPHNEQFF. Written as DNA, the CDR3 is TGTGCCAGCAGCCTAACTAGCGGGCCGCACAATGAGCAGTTCTTC.